The entry that follows covers one T cell receptor (beta chain) sequence. No antigen is known for it. This CDR3 region has 13 residues. Trimming pared 5 bases from V and 2 bases from J, leaving 10 bases between. Germline V gene data show CDR1 as MGHDK and CDR2 as SYGVNS. Genomic DNA served as template for TCR beta VDJ and CDR3 profiling. TCRdb passed the reads through MiXCR, listing each CDR3 protein once. The sample lists approximately 160,000 distinct CDR3 sequences, approximately 43% occurring once. The sample is drawn from a study of CD8+CD57+ T cells in acquired aplastic anemia. As for the study in general: Sorted CD4+ plus CD8+ cells gave DNA averaging about 3.2 ug.

Study-wide results and limits: Patients and controls were found to share twenty-nine CD8+ CDR3 sequences.

This receptor was taken from a human donor in good health. What was sequenced was sorted CD4+, CD8+, or CD8+CD57+ T cells (not recorded which) from PBMCs. The chain combines TRBV25-1 with TRBJ2-7, with unresolved D. The CDR3 coding sequence is TGTGCCAGCAGTTACTCAACGGCCTACGAGCAGTACTTC. Translating it yields CASSYSTAYEQYF.